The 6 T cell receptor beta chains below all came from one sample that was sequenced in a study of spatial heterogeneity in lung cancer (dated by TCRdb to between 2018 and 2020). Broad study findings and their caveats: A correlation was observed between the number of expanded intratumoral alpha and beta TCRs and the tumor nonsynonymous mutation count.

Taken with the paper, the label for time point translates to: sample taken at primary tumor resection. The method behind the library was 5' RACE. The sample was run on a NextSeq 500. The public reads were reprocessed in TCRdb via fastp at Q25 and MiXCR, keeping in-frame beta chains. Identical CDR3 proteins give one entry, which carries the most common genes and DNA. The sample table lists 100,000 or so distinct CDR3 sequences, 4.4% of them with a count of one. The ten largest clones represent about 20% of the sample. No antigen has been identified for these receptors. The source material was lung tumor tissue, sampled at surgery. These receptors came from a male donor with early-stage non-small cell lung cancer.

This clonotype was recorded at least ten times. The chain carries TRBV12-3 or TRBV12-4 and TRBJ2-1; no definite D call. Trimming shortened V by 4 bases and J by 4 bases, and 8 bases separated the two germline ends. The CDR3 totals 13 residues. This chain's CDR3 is CASSSLGYNEQFF. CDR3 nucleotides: TGTGCCAGCAGTTCCCTGGGGTACAATGAGCAGTTCTTC.

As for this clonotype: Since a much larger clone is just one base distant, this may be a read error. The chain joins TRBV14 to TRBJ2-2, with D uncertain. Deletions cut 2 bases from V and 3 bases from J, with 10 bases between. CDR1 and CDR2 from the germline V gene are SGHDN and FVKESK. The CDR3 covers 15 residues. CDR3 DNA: TGTGCCAGCAGCCAATATCCTACGGACACCGGGGAGCTGTTTTTT. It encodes CASSQYPTDTGELFF.

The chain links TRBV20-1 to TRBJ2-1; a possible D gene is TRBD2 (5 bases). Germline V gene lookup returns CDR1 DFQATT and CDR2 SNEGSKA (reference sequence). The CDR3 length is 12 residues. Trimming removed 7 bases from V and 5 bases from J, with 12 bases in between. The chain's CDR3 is CSVQDWDNEQFF. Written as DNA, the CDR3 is TGCAGTGTTCAGGACTGGGACAATGAGCAGTTCTTC.

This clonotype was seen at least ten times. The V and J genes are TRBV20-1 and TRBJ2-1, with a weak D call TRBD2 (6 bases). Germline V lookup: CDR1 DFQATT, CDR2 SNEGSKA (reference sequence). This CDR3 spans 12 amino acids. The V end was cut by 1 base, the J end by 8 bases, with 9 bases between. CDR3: CSARGGVDEQFF. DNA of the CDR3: TGCAGTGCTAGAGGCGGGGTAGATGAGCAGTTCTTC.

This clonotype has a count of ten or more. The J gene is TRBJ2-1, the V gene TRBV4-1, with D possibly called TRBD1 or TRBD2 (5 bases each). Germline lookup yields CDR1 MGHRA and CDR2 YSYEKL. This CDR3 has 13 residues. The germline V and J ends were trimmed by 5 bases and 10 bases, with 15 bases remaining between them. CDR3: CASSWDPYFEQFF. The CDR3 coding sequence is TGCGCCAGCAGCTGGGACCCGTATTTCGAGCAGTTCTTC.

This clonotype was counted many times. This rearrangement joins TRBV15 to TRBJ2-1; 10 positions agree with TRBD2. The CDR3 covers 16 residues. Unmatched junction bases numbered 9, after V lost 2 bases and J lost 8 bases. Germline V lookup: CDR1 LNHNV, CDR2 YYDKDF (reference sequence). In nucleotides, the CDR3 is TGTGCCACCAGCAGACCTACTAGCGGGATGTGGGATGAGCAGTTCTTC. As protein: CATSRPTSGMWDEQFF.